The text below deals with one T cell receptor (beta chain). Its antigen is currently unknown. The data belong to a study of beta chain features in type 1 diabetes. Study-wide results and limits: cDNA sequencing could over-represent cells with high TCR expression. Type 1 diabetes patients showed fewer insertions and more deletions at VDJ junctions.

Over 95% purity was reached by all sorted populations. The J segment lost 2 bases and the V segment lost 10 bases, leaving 8 bases of the junction unmatched. Per germline, CDR1 LNHDA and CDR2 SQIVND (reference sequence). The CDR3 is 15 amino acids. Expressed TCRB transcripts got sequenced, as all isolated RNA was reverse transcribed. The repertoire was sequenced with immunoSEQ multiplex PCR; TCRdb's copy has only in-frame clones and lacks some. The sample consists of over 120,000 clones, about 10% of them appearing once. J is TRBJ2-7 and V is TRBV19; 13 bases map to TRBD2. Sequencing used naive CD4+ T cells from blood. The sequence came from a young man in good health. CDR3 amino acids: CATQPGTSGAYEQYF. In nucleotides, the CDR3 is TGTGCCACCCAGCCAGGGACTAGCGGGGCCTACGAGCAGTACTTC.